The clone carrying this T cell receptor beta chain was counted between two and nine times. Its cognate antigen is unknown. Each CDR3 protein gets one entry after TCRdb re-called the 5' RACE reads with MiXCR. The top ten clones hold approximately 3.3% of a sample with approximately 150,000 distinct CDR3 sequences, over 10% of them seen once. The source of the sample is a study of T-cell memory formation after mild COVID-19. As for the study in general: For the most part, TCR clusters were specific to one donor. Study-level points and caveats: While clones contracting from day 15 to 85 were balanced between CD4 and CD8, later expanders leaned CD4+. Pre-infection memory carried some responding clones, suggesting that cross-reactive memory joined.

CDR1 and CDR2 from the germline V gene are LGHNA and YSLEER. Trimming took 0 bases from V and 1 from J, leaving 8 bases between them. The CDR3 spans 15 residues. The receptor's source is a man between 18 and 29 years old who had mild COVID-19 (a few samples of this study predate the infection). Cell type and time point are not known. Input material: PBMCs or a T cell subset sorted from them (not recorded which). The chain carries TRBV4-3 and TRBJ2-3, with a tentative D call TRBD2 (5 bases). The CDR3: CASSQDMRGTDTQYF. CDR3 sequence (DNA): TGCGCCAGCAGCCAAGATATGCGGGGCACAGATACGCAGTATTTT.